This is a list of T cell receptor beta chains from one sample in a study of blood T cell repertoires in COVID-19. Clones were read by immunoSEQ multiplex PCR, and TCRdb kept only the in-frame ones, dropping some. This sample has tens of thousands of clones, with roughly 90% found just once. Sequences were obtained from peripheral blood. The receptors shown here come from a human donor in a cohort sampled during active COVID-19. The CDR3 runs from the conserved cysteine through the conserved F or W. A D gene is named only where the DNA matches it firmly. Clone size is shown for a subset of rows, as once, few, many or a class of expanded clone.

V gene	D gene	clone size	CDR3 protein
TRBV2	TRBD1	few	CASRSNTGGKTGELFF
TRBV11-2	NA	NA	CASSLVTGFGSPLHF
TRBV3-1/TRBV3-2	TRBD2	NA	CASSSPTSGGLSSYNEQFF
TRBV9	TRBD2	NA	CASSVDGGGSLGGHF
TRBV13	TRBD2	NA	CASASLGGGVADTQYF
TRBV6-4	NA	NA	CASTTLYEQYF
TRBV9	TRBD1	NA	CASSVGGTGNYGYTF
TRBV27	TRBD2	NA	CATQGLAGVSKETQYF
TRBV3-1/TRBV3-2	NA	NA	CASSPTPSYEQYF
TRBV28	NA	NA	CATMEVGLAYEQYF
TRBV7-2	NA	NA	CASSFDTRAVAFF
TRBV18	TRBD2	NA	CASTIPSGNTDTQYF
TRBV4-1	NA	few	CASSLMYERSNEAFF
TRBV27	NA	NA	CASSLWATSYNEQFF
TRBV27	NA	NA	CASSLSSPGVGGSYEQFF
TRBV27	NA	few	CASSLFRNTEAFF
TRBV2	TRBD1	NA	CASGRDRVHEQYF
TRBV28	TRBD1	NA	CAIQGVDSNQPQHF
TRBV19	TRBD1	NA	CASTELQGESYEQYF
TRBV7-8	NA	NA	CASSPPGGEETANEKLFF
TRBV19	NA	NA	CASRTGVNNEQFF
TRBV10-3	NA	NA	CAISVSATYEQYF
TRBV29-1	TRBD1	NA	CSVGTDYGYTF
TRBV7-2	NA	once	CASSPRTEAFF
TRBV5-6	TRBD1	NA	CASSFRPGTGIFVEAFF
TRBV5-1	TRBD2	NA	CASSSLAGGFDEQFF
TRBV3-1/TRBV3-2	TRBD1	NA	CASSPPRDRGNEQYF
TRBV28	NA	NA	CASSSAARVLSYEQYF
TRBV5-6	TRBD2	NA	CASSGGVRATYEQYF
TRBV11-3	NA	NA	CASSLRGPLNEQFF
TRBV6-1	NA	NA	CASSDVGGNTYEQYF
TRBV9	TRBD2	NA	CASSVGASGTYEQYF
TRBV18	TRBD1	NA	CASSPGRSGGVWTEAFF
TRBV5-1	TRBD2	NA	CASSLKLAGRNEQFF
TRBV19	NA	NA	CASSIMAVNSPLHF
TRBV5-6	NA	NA	CASSLGQGNYGYTF
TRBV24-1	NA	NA	CATSVVGAGELFF